The 14 T cell receptor beta chains given below trace back to one sample, sequenced in a study of Tregs in tolerant kidney transplant recipients. Only in-frame clones appear in the TCRdb table, and some are missing; sequencing was by immunoSEQ multiplex PCR. The sample lists 69,000 or so clones, less than 90% occurring once. The material was CD4+ T cells from blood, obtained before the transplant. Receptors were obtained from a human donor who received a combined kidney and bone marrow transplant.

The rearrangement joins TRBV5-1 to TRBJ2-7; 7 bases are shared with TRBD2. The V segment lost 4 bases and the J segment 6 bases; nucleotides outside the gene matches: 13. CDR1 is SGHRS and CDR2 is YFSETQ in the germline V gene. The CDR3 has 15 amino acids. For the CDR3, the DNA is TGCGCCAGCAGCCCTGGATTAGGACTAGTCTCCGAGCAGTACTTC. Encoded protein: CASSPGLGLVSEQYF.

In this sample, this clone turned up many times. The chain has TRBV28 and TRBJ2-7; 8 bases are a match to TRBD2. Trimming at V came to 6 bases and at J to 6 bases, leaving 13 bases not matched to a gene. CDR1 is MDHEN and CDR2 is SYDVKM in the germline V gene. There are 15 residues in the CDR3. The CDR3 spells CASSHGGGASVEQYF. In DNA, the CDR3 is TGTGCCAGCAGCCACGGGGGGGGTGCCTCTGTCGAGCAGTACTTC.

This chain links TRBV10-3 with TRBJ2-7; 7 bases align to TRBD2. CDR1 and CDR2 (germline): ENHRY, SYGVKD. This CDR3 has 14 amino acids. J gave up 6 bases and V 0 bases, and 5 bases lay outside the gene matches. CDR3 DNA sequence: TGTGCCATCAGTGAGTCGCGGGAGTCAGGCGAGCAGTACTTC. Its protein is CAISESRESGEQYF.

This chain links TRBV28 with TRBJ2-6; 14 positions match TRBD2. The trim removed 2 bases at V and 2 bases at J, leaving 8 bases unmatched. The CDR3 has 20 amino acids. Germline CDR1 MDHEN, CDR2 SYDVKM. The CDR3 coding sequence is TGTGCCAGCAGTTTACATCCGGGACTAGCGGGAGAAACTGGGGCCAACGTCCTGACTTTC. Translating it yields CASSLHPGLAGETGANVLTF.

This clone appeared a single time. V gene TRBV5-1 combines with J gene TRBJ1-5; TRBD1 matches at 10 bases. Germline loops: CDR1 SGHRS, CDR2 YFSETQ. After removal of 1 base from V and 5 bases from J, the junction contained 3 bases not matched to a gene. The CDR3 loop spans 15 amino acids. For the CDR3, the DNA is TGCGCCAGCAGCTTGTCCGGACAGGGGGATCAGCCCCAGCATTTT. It yields the protein CASSLSGQGDQPQHF.

This clone was detected a few times. This chain joins TRBV5-1 and TRBJ2-2; D is unresolved. There are 15 residues in the CDR3. CDR1 SGHRS and CDR2 YFSETQ come from the germline V gene. V was clipped by 0 bases and J by 5 bases, with 11 bases between them. The CDR3 here is CASSLAAPETGELFF. The CDR3 region has the DNA TGCGCCAGCAGCTTGGCCGCTCCGGAGACCGGGGAGCTGTTTTTT.

The chain joins TRBV5-1 to TRBJ1-5; D gene unclear. The CDR3 has 13 residues. The V and J ends lost 3 bases and 6 bases respectively, with 10 bases between them. CDR1 is SGHRS and CDR2 is YFSETQ in the germline V gene. CDR3 residues: CASSSGPGQPQHF. For the CDR3, the DNA is TGCGCCAGCAGCTCCGGCCCGGGTCAGCCCCAGCATTTT. Variable domain in full (rest from reference TRBV5-1 and TRBJ1-5): KAGVTQTPRYLIKTRGQQVTLSCSPISGHRSVSWYQQTPGQGLQFLFEYFSETQRNKGNFPGRFSGRQFSNSRSEMNVSTLELGDSALYLCASSSGPGQPQHFGDGTRLSIL.

This chain connects TRBV7-3 to TRBJ2-1, with TRBD2 identical over 8 bases. The V and J ends lost 5 bases and 1 base, in that order; junction bases with no gene match: 4. The CDR3 runs 15 residues. The V gene's germline CDR1 is SGHTA and CDR2 FQGTGA. CDR3 nucleotides: TGTGCCAGCAGCCCGACTAGCGAGTCCTACAATGAGCAGTTCTTC. Its protein product is CASSPTSESYNEQFF. Full variable domain (missing parts from reference TRBV7-3 and TRBJ2-1): GAGVSQTPSNKVTEKGKYVELRCDPISGHTALYWYRQSLGQGPEFLIYFQGTGAADDSGLPNDRFFAVRPEGSVSTLKIQRTERGDSAVYLCASSPTSESYNEQFFGPGTRLTVL.

CDR3 amino acids: CASSSTSGRGFYNEQFF. CDR3 coding DNA: TGCGCCAGCAGCTCGACTAGCGGGAGGGGATTTTACAATGAGCAGTTCTTC. The chain couples TRBV5-1 to TRBJ2-1, with 14 bases identical to TRBD2. The CDR3 has 17 amino acids. Germline V gene sequence: CDR1 SGHRS, CDR2 YFSETQ. With V trimmed by 3 bases and J by 4 bases, 6 bases remained unmatched.

The genes are TRBV7-2 and TRBJ2-3, with 11 nucleotides matching TRBD2. Germline assignment: CDR1 SGHTA and CDR2 FQGNSA. V lost 8 bases to trimming and J lost 4 bases; unmatched junction nucleotides: 5. The CDR3 contains 14 residues. The CDR3 spells CASRRTSGSDTQYF. CDR3 DNA sequence: TGTGCCAGCCGAAGGACTAGCGGGTCAGATACGCAGTATTTT.

The CDR3 reads CASSLGTGGQTYEKLFF. For the CDR3, the DNA is TGTGCCAGCAGCCTGGGAACTGGGGGACAGACCTATGAAAAACTGTTTTTT. The chain carries TRBV11-2 and TRBJ1-4, with TRBD1 matching 7 bases. This CDR3 has 17 residues. The V gene end was trimmed by 5 bases and the J gene end by 6 bases; junction bases not matched to a gene: 15. Per germline, CDR1 SGHAT and CDR2 FQNNGV.

CDR3 nucleotides: TGTGCCAGTAGTCTCCCCTACAGCGGGAACTCCTACAATGAGCAGTTCTTC. This sequence encodes CASSLPYSGNSYNEQFF. The chain has TRBV19 and TRBJ2-1, with 7 bases lining up with TRBD2. From germline, CDR1 is LNHDA and CDR2 SQIVND (reference sequence). The CDR3 extends over 17 amino acids. Trimming took 5 bases from V and 0 from J; bases not matched to a gene: 10.

This chain joins TRBV30 and TRBJ1-5, with 7 bases matching TRBD1. From germline, CDR1 is GTSNPN and CDR2 SVGIG (reference sequence). The CDR3 totals 14 residues. With 1 base clipped from V and 2 bases from J, the junction kept 2 bases outside the gene matches. CDR3 amino acids: CAWSGGQGNQPQHF. The CDR3 DNA reads as TGTGCCTGGAGTGGCGGACAGGGCAATCAGCCCCAGCATTTT.

The rearrangement links TRBV5-4 to TRBJ2-1; 9 nucleotides match TRBD2. This CDR3 is built from 15 residues. Per the germline V gene, CDR1 is SGHNT and CDR2 is YYREEE (reference sequence). V was pared by 1 base and J by 3 bases, with 2 bases of the junction left unmatched. The chain's CDR3 is CASSLSSGSYNEQFF. The CDR3 nucleotides read TGTGCCAGCAGCTTGAGTAGCGGGAGCTACAATGAGCAGTTCTTC.